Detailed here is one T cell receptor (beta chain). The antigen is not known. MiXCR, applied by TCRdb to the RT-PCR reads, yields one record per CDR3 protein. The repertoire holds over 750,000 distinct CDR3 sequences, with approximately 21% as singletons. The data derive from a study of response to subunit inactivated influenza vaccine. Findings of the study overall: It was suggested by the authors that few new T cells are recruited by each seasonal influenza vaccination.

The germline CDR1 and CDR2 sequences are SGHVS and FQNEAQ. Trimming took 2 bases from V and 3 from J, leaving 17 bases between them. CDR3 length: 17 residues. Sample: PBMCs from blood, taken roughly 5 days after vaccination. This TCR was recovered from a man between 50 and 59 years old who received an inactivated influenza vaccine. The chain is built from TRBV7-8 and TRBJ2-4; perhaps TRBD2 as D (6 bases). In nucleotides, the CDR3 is TGTGCCAGCAGCTTAAATGAGGCGGGGCGGGTCAAAAACATTCAGTACTTC. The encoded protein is CASSLNEAGRVKNIQYF.